The 32 T cell receptor beta chains presented below share a single source sample, sequenced in a study of blood T cell repertoires in COVID-19. Assay: immunoSEQ multiplex PCR; the TCRdb copy retains only in-frame clones and omits some. Among around 130,000 clones listed, approximately 79% were seen once. The specimen was PBMCs or T cells enriched from blood (not recorded which). Receptor source: a man in his forties with acute COVID-19.

The chain recombines TRBV18 with TRBJ2-1, with TRBD1 identical over 11 bases. The CDR3 covers 17 residues. The germline gives CDR1 KGHSH, CDR2 LQKENI. Germline trimming cut 1 base from V and 3 bases from J; bases unmatched to any gene: 5. The CDR3 loop is CASSPLGTGGFYNEQFF. CDR3 DNA: TGTGCCAGCTCACCACTCGGGACAGGGGGTTTCTACAATGAGCAGTTCTTC.

This clone came up a few times. V usage is TRBV28 and J usage is TRBJ2-2, with D possibly matching TRBD1 (6 bases). V was cut by 5 bases and J by 5 bases, with 15 bases left in between. The CDR3 runs 15 residues. Germline CDR1 reads MDHEN; CDR2 reads SYDVKM. DNA for the CDR3: TGTGCCAGCAGTAGGGGGATCCTACGAACCGGGGAGCTGTTTTTT. Its protein is CASSRGILRTGELFF.

This clone came up once. The chain couples TRBV5-1 to TRBJ2-5, with TRBD1 as a possible D gene (5 bases). Germline CDR1 reads SGHRS; CDR2 reads YFSETQ. The V gene lost 0 bases and the J gene lost 2 bases, with 11 bases spanning the gap. The CDR3 is 15 amino acids. CDR3 amino acids: CASSLGYGQQETQYF. The CDR3, as DNA: TGCGCCAGCAGCTTGGGATATGGACAACAAGAGACCCAGTACTTC.

The chain is built from TRBV9 and TRBJ1-2; no definite D call. This CDR3 spans 15 amino acids. Trimming removed 3 bases at V and 1 base at J, with 13 bases between. In germline, CDR1 is SGDLS, CDR2 YYNGEE. For the CDR3, the DNA is TGTGCCAGCAGCGGGTCGGGTGGAGTTAACTATGGCTACACCTTC. The encoded protein is CASSGSGGVNYGYTF.

This chain uses TRBV7-9 with TRBJ2-1, with 10 bases identical to TRBD2. CDR1 is SEHNR and CDR2 is FQNEAQ in the germline V gene (reference sequence). The CDR3 runs to 16 residues. V trimming: 1 base; J trimming: 0 bases; junction bases outside the gene matches: 0. CDR3 DNA sequence: TGTGCCAGCAGCTTAGGGACTAGCGGCTCCTACAATGAGCAGTTCTTC. As protein: CASSLGTSGSYNEQFF.

The chain joins TRBV29-1 to TRBJ2-7, with 16 bases lining up with TRBD2. Germline V gene sequence: CDR1 SQVTM, CDR2 ANQGSEA. V was clipped by 5 bases and J by 3 bases; unmatched bases: 16. CDR3 length equals 19 residues. The CDR3 region is CSVLLGLAGGPSFLYEQYF. DNA for the CDR3: TGCAGCGTTTTGCTGGGACTAGCGGGAGGGCCCTCATTTCTCTACGAGCAGTACTTC.

The rearrangement joins TRBV5-4 to TRBJ2-3; 8 bases map to TRBD2. CDR1 and CDR2 (germline): SGHNT, YYREEE (reference sequence). V lost 0 bases, J lost 6 bases, and 12 bases stayed unmatched. The CDR3 consists of 17 residues. The CDR3 nucleotides read TGTGCCAGCAGCTTGGGTGGATCAGGACTAGCATTGGATACGCAGTATTTT. Its translation: CASSLGGSGLALDTQYF.

The CDR3 DNA reads TGTGCCAGTACCCCGGGACAGGGGATTCAGCCCCAGCATTTT. It encodes CASTPGQGIQPQHF. The chain joins TRBV19 to TRBJ1-5; 10 positions agree with TRBD1. Germline trimming cut 7 bases from V and 6 bases from J; bases unmatched to any gene: 6. CDR3 size: 14 residues. Germline V gives CDR1 LNHDA, CDR2 SQIVND (reference sequence).

The gene calls are TRBV29-1 and TRBJ2-1, with D possibly being TRBD2 (7 bases). The germline V gene has CDR1 SQVTM and CDR2 ANQGSEA. The CDR3 contains 14 residues. Trimming took off 5 bases at V and 2 bases at J, with 13 bases between the two ends. This chain's CDR3 is CSVNRGATYNEQFF. DNA for the CDR3: TGCAGCGTTAACCGGGGGGCGACCTACAATGAGCAGTTCTTC.

This chain connects TRBV28 to TRBJ2-2, with 11 nucleotides matching TRBD1. CDR3 size: 14 residues. The V gene end was trimmed by 10 bases and the J gene end by 6 bases; junction bases not matched to a gene: 7. The germline V gene encodes CDR1 MDHEN and CDR2 SYDVKM. Written as DNA, the CDR3 is TGTGCCACCGGGGGACAGGGGGGAGCCGGGGAGCTGTTTTTT. Translated, it gives CATGGQGGAGELFF.

The V call is TRBV28, the J call TRBJ1-2; TRBD1 is a possible D gene (5 bases). The CDR3 length is 13 residues. Germline loops: CDR1 MDHEN, CDR2 SYDVKM. V shed 4 bases and J shed 6 bases, with 12 bases lying between them. The DNA of the CDR3 is TGTGCCAGCAGTTCAGCTGGGGGGAATGGCTACACCTTC. Amino acid sequence: CASSSAGGNGYTF.

The genes are TRBV15 and TRBJ1-6; D is unresolved. CDR1 and CDR2 from the germline V gene are LNHNV and YYDKDF (reference sequence). The CDR3 length is 13 residues. V was cut by 0 bases and J by 7 bases, with 4 bases left in between. CDR3 amino acids: CATSREENSPLHF. The CDR3 DNA is TGTGCCACCAGCAGAGAGGAGAATTCACCCCTCCACTTT.

This sequence joins TRBV9 and TRBJ1-2; D is perhaps TRBD1 (5 bases). CDR1 SGDLS and CDR2 YYNGEE come from the germline V gene. V lost 2 bases to trimming and J lost 3 bases, with 8 bases between them. The CDR3 runs to 13 residues. DNA for the CDR3: TGTGCCAGCAGCGTGGGGGAGGACTATGGCTACACCTTC. It specifies CASSVGEDYGYTF.

V usage is TRBV3-1 (or the pseudogene TRBV3-2) and J usage is TRBJ2-7; D might be TRBD2 (7 bases). The V end was cut by 0 bases, the J end by 0 bases, with 12 bases between. CDR1 and CDR2 from the germline V gene are LGHDT and YNNKEL (reference sequence). The CDR3 has 16 amino acids. The CDR3 loop is CASSQDRGGHSYEQYF. The DNA of the CDR3 is TGTGCCAGCAGCCAAGATAGGGGGGGGCACTCCTACGAGCAGTACTTC.

V is TRBV3-1 (or the pseudogene TRBV3-2) and J is TRBJ1-6, with 8 bases matching TRBD1. The germline V gene encodes CDR1 LGHDT and CDR2 YNNKEL (reference sequence). Unmatched junction bases numbered 6, after V lost 4 bases and J lost 7 bases. The CDR3 covers 15 residues. The CDR3 is CASSPPTGENSPLHF. The DNA for the CDR3 is TGTGCCAGCAGCCCGCCGACAGGGGAGAATTCACCCCTCCACTTT.

This chain connects TRBV19 to TRBJ1-3; 7 bases line up with TRBD1. Germline assignment: CDR1 LNHDA and CDR2 SQIVND (reference sequence). The CDR3 runs to 15 residues. Losses at the gene ends were 6 bases for V and 3 bases for J; bases not matched to a gene: 8. CDR3 sequence: CASSQGDQVGNTIYF. CDR3 DNA sequence: TGTGCCAGTAGCCAGGGGGATCAGGTTGGAAACACCATATATTTT.

This clone appeared a single time. The chain has TRBV7-9 and TRBJ2-4; 9 bases are a match to TRBD1. The V gene's germline CDR1 is SEHNR and CDR2 FQNEAQ (reference sequence). J was trimmed by 6 bases and V by 1 base; bases with no gene match: 7. The CDR3 consists of 16 residues. CDR3: CASSLGTGAPINIQYF. The CDR3 nucleotides are TGTGCCAGCAGCTTAGGGACAGGGGCCCCCATAAACATTCAGTACTTC.

The genes are TRBV6-5 and TRBJ1-1; TRBD1 matches at 7 bases. This CDR3 is built from 14 residues. Germline values: CDR1 MNHEY, CDR2 SVGAGI. With V trimmed by 6 bases and J by 1 base, 5 bases remained unmatched. The CDR3 is CASSSWTGNTEAFF. The CDR3 region has the DNA TGTGCCAGCAGCTCTTGGACAGGGAACACTGAAGCTTTCTTT.

The chain carries TRBV19 and TRBJ2-5, with TRBD2 matching 9 bases. After removal of 4 bases from V and 2 bases from J, the junction contained 8 bases not matched to a gene. This CDR3 has 16 amino acids. Per the germline V gene, CDR1 is LNHDA and CDR2 is SQIVND (reference sequence). CDR3 nucleotides: TGTGCCAGTAGTACTCTAGCGGGGCCGGGGCAAGAGACCCAGTACTTC. This gives the protein CASSTLAGPGQETQYF.

The chain couples TRBV30 to TRBJ1-1, with 7 bases fitting TRBD1. The CDR3 covers 11 residues. Germline V gene lookup returns CDR1 GTSNPN and CDR2 SVGIG (reference sequence). The junction had 0 bases not matched to a gene; V was cut back by 1 base and J by 7 bases. CDR3 protein: CAWSGDSEAFF. CDR3 in DNA: TGTGCCTGGAGTGGGGACAGTGAAGCTTTCTTT.

CDR3 nucleotides: TGTGCCACCAGTGACCCCCGGTCGGAGGGAGGGGAGCAGTTCTTC. Amino acids: CATSDPRSEGGEQFF. The chain recombines TRBV24-1 with TRBJ2-1, with 7 bases aligning to TRBD2. Germline V gene sequence: CDR1 KGHDR, CDR2 SFDVKD. CDR3 size: 15 residues. V lost 4 bases to trimming and J lost 10 bases; unmatched junction nucleotides: 12.

The V and J genes are TRBV3-1 (or the pseudogene TRBV3-2) and TRBJ2-3; 7 nucleotides agree with TRBD2. The length of the CDR3 is 14 residues. V trimming: 5 bases; J trimming: 0 bases; junction bases outside the gene matches: 2. In germline, CDR1 is LGHDT, CDR2 YNNKEL (reference sequence). The CDR3: CASSYSGSTDTQYF. CDR3 DNA sequence: TGTGCCAGCAGCTATAGCGGGAGCACAGATACGCAGTATTTT.

The chain links TRBV9 to TRBJ2-4; 9 nucleotides match TRBD1. The V gene end was trimmed by 4 bases and the J gene end by 6 bases; junction bases not matched to a gene: 8. Germline CDR1 reads SGDLS; CDR2 reads YYNGEE. The CDR3 length is 15 residues. The CDR3 loop is CASSFTGGLGNIQYF. The CDR3 DNA follows: TGTGCCAGCAGCTTCACAGGGGGCCTGGGAAACATTCAGTACTTC. The full variable domain, with the rest looked up from reference TRBV9 and TRBJ2-4, is DSGVTQTPKHLITATGQRVTLRCSPRSGDLSVYWYQQSLDQGLQFLIQYYNGEERAKGNILERFSAQQFPDLHSELNLSSLELGDSALYFCASSFTGGLGNIQYFGAGTRLSVL.

This clone was recorded once. This chain joins TRBV19 and TRBJ1-5; 7 bases match TRBD1. CDR3 size: 13 residues. Germline loops: CDR1 LNHDA, CDR2 SQIVND (reference sequence). Trimming cost V 11 bases and J 4 bases; bases outside gene matches: 8. Here the CDR3 DNA reads TGTGCCCATTCGACAGGGATAAATCAGCCCCAGCATTTT. Its protein is CAHSTGINQPQHF. The variable domain in full, with the rest retrieved from reference TRBV19 and TRBJ1-5, is DGGITQSPKYLFRKEGQNVTLSCEQNLNHDAMYWYRQDPGQGLRLIYYSQIVNDFQKGDIAEGYSVSREKKESFPLTVTSAQKNPTAFYLCAHSTGINQPQHFGDGTRLSIL.

The J gene is TRBJ1-2, the V gene TRBV9; the match to TRBD1 covers 8 bases. The germline gives CDR1 SGDLS, CDR2 YYNGEE. The CDR3 loop spans 17 amino acids. Germline trimming cut 3 bases from V and 4 bases from J; bases unmatched to any gene: 14. CDR3 nucleotide sequence: TGTGCCAGCAGCGCGAGGGGAGAGACAGGGGAGGTCTATGGCTACACCTTC. Its protein is CASSARGETGEVYGYTF.

The chain recombines TRBV19 with TRBJ2-3, with TRBD2 identical over 13 bases. The germline V gene has CDR1 LNHDA and CDR2 SQIVND (reference sequence). V gave up 4 bases and J gave up 4 bases; unmatched junction bases: 5. The CDR3 has 16 residues. CDR3 sequence: CASSTTSGGASDTQYF. CDR3 DNA: TGTGCCAGTAGTACTACTAGCGGGGGGGCATCAGATACGCAGTATTTT.

The chain links TRBV3-1 (or the pseudogene TRBV3-2) to TRBJ2-3, with no clear D. Germline CDR1 reads LGHDT; CDR2 reads YNNKEL (reference sequence). CDR3 length equals 12 residues. V was clipped by 4 bases and J by 1 base, with 3 bases between them. DNA of the CDR3: TGTGCCAGCAGCCCTCGCACAGATACGCAGTATTTT. It yields the protein CASSPRTDTQYF.

This chain joins TRBV4-1 and TRBJ1-5, with D perhaps matching TRBD1 (5 bases). Germline lookup yields CDR1 MGHRA and CDR2 YSYEKL. The CDR3 is 15 amino acids. Deletions cut 0 bases from V and 6 bases from J, with 12 bases between. The chain's CDR3 is CASSQELQVSQPQHF. In DNA, the CDR3 is TGCGCCAGCAGCCAAGAACTACAGGTTAGTCAGCCCCAGCATTTT.

The rearrangement links TRBV7-9 to TRBJ2-7; 7 nucleotides line up with TRBD1. V lost 8 bases and J lost 0; bases outside the gene matches: 7. Germline values: CDR1 SEHNR, CDR2 FQNEAQ (reference sequence). The CDR3 sequence is 14 residues long. The CDR3 nucleotides read TGTGCCAGCGCGATACAGGGGAGCTCCTACGAGCAGTACTTC. Its protein product is CASAIQGSSYEQYF. Combining the CDR3 with reference TRBV7-9 and TRBJ2-7 gives the whole variable domain DTGVSQNPRHKITKRGQNVTFRCDPISEHNRLYWYRQTLGQGPEFLTYFQNEAQLEKSRLLSDRFSAERPKGSFSTLEIQRTEQGDSAMYLCASAIQGSSYEQYFGPGTRLTVT.

A single count supports this clone. This rearrangement joins TRBV6-5 to TRBJ1-4, with D unclear. The CDR3 loop spans 13 amino acids. Germline V gene sequence: CDR1 MNHEY, CDR2 SVGAGI. The V and J ends lost 9 bases and 0 bases respectively, with 8 bases between them. The CDR3 sequence is CASSRATNEKLFF. CDR3 nucleotide sequence: TGTGCCAGTTCCCGGGCAACTAATGAAAAACTGTTTTTT.

The genes are TRBV6-4 and TRBJ1-1; D uncertain. Trimming removed 6 bases at V and 0 bases at J, with 11 bases between. CDR3 size: 14 residues. CDR1 is MRHNA and CDR2 is SNTAGT in the germline V gene. The CDR3 region is CASSRRSVNTEAFF. The CDR3 nucleotides read TGTGCCAGCAGCCGGCGCAGCGTGAACACTGAAGCTTTCTTT.

The chain couples TRBV30 to TRBJ1-5, with D hard to call. V shed 2 bases and J shed 6 bases, with 17 bases lying between them. Germline-derived CDR1 and CDR2 are GTSNPN and SVGIG (reference sequence). The CDR3 extends over 15 amino acids. CDR3 residues: CAWSSQAGRVQPQHF. The CDR3 DNA reads as TGTGCCTGGAGTTCCCAAGCCGGGCGGGTTCAGCCCCAGCATTTT.